The 9 T cell receptor beta chains below come from one sample, sequenced in a study of blood T cells in healthy people across ages (dated by TCRdb to between 2014 and 2016). The library was built by means of 5' RACE. This sample was sequenced with an Illumina HiSeq 2500. The second PCR ran for about 6 to 11 cycles and used a J-beta primer mix along with a sample-barcoded 5' primer. TCRdb's own reprocessing of the public reads used fastp at Q25 and MiXCR and kept productive beta chains. Here each entry gathers all rows of one CDR3 protein and keeps the most common genes and DNA. This sample lists over 600,000 distinct CDR3 sequences; roughly 41% were detected once. 25% to 35% of the sample rests with the top ten. Sequenced material: blood. Receptors were obtained from a man older than 75 in good health.

This clonotype was counted between two and nine times. This CDR3 reads CASSPKQGTEAFF. In DNA form, the CDR3 reads TGTGCCAGCTCACCGAAACAGGGCACTGAAGCTTTCTTT. V is TRBV18 and J is TRBJ1-1; D perhaps matches TRBD1 (6 bases). Trimming took 3 bases from V and 4 from J, leaving 9 bases between them. CDR3 length: 13 amino acids. Germline CDR1 is KGHSH and CDR2 is LQKENI.

The chain has TRBV11-2 and TRBJ2-1; 8 bases line up with TRBD2. The CDR3 spans 16 residues. V dropped 2 bases and J dropped 1; count of bases not matched to a gene: 4. CDR1 and CDR2 (germline): SGHAT, FQNNGV. The CDR3 DNA is TGTGCCAGCAGCTTACTACTAGCGGAGTCCTACAATGAGCAGTTCTTC. As protein: CASSLLLAESYNEQFF.

This clonotype was recorded a few times. V usage is TRBV20-1 and J usage is TRBJ2-5, with 12 bases matching TRBD2. In germline, CDR1 is DFQATT, CDR2 SNEGSKA (reference sequence). The V segment lost 0 bases and the J segment 11 bases; nucleotides outside the gene matches: 13. The CDR3 spans 16 residues. The CDR3 coding sequence is TGCAGTGCTAGAGATCGTCTAGCGGGAGGGTACAATGAGCAGTACTTC. Protein sequence: CSARDRLAGGYNEQYF.

This chain connects TRBV27 to TRBJ2-5; TRBD2 agrees at 7 bases. The V segment lost 10 bases and the J segment 6 bases; nucleotides outside the gene matches: 8. The germline V gene encodes CDR1 MNHEY and CDR2 SMNVEV (reference sequence). This CDR3 is built from 12 residues. Written as DNA, the CDR3 is TGTGCCACCCGGGGGGAGCGCAAGACCCAGTACTTC. This gives the protein CATRGERKTQYF.

V and J are TRBV11-2 and TRBJ2-7; possibly TRBD1 for D (5 bases). Germline-derived CDR1 and CDR2 are SGHAT and FQNNGV. This CDR3 has 14 residues. V lost 4 bases to trimming and J lost 5 bases, with 15 bases between them. The CDR3 nucleotides read TGTGCCAGCAGCTATACCAGGGAAAAAGACGAGCAGTACTTC. It specifies CASSYTREKDEQYF. The whole variable domain, filled in from reference TRBV11-2 and TRBJ2-7, reads EAGVAQSPRYKIIEKRQSVAFWCNPISGHATLYWYQQILGQGPKLLIQFQNNGVVDDSQLPKDRFSAERLKGVDSTLKIQPAKLEDSAVYLCASSYTREKDEQYFGPGTRLTVT.

This clonotype appeared a few times. The chain carries TRBV12-3 or TRBV12-4 and TRBJ2-7, with 10 positions matching TRBD1. V dropped 3 bases and J dropped 2; count of bases not matched to a gene: 1. The CDR3 spans 14 residues. CDR3 loop: CASSFDRGPYEQYF. For the CDR3, the DNA is TGTGCCAGCAGTTTCGACAGGGGGCCCTACGAGCAGTACTTC.

On this clonotype: With a much larger clone just one base away, this may be a read error. The CDR3 does not close with the conserved phenylalanine or tryptophan, likely indicating a read error. The V call is TRBV20-1, the J call TRBJ2-1; TRBD2 is a possible D gene (6 bases). The CDR3 has 14 amino acids. Trimming took off 6 bases at V and 5 bases at J, with 17 bases between the two ends. CDR1 and CDR2 (germline): DFQATT, SNEGSKA (reference sequence). CDR3 protein: CSAPRLERHNEQFS. Here the CDR3 DNA reads TGCAGTGCGCCCAGACTAGAGAGACACAATGAGCAGTTCTCC.

This clonotype was recorded a few times. The V call is TRBV6-2 or TRBV6-3, the J call TRBJ2-3; 10 bases agree with TRBD2. Germline assignment: CDR1 MNHEY and CDR2 SVGEGT. The trim removed 10 bases at V and 5 bases at J, leaving 12 bases unmatched. The length of the CDR3 is 15 residues. The CDR3, as DNA: TGTGCCACTACAGCGGGGGGGGCGAGTAGAGATACGCAGTATTTT. This encodes CATTAGGASRDTQYF.

The chain links TRBV7-9 to TRBJ2-5; D is unresolved. The germline V gene encodes CDR1 SEHNR and CDR2 FQNEAQ (reference sequence). This CDR3 spans 14 amino acids. V was shortened by 5 bases and J by 2 bases, with 12 bases between the two germline ends. The CDR3 sequence is CASSPVEPQETQYF. The CDR3 DNA sequence: TGTGCCAGCAGCCCAGTAGAACCTCAAGAGACCCAGTACTTC.